The clone carrying this TCR beta chain was seen a handful of times. The antigen is unknown. The data stem from a study of a mutant IDH1 vaccine in newly diagnosed glioma. Study-level information: The study gave patients eight vaccinations in weeks 1, 3, 5, 7, 11, 15, 19, 23. Patients were started on vaccination 4-6 weeks after radiotherapy alone, or with temozolomide cycles. Most patients had radiochemotherapy with temozolomide before enrollment; others had one alone. Sex among treated patients split approximately 62% male, roughly 38% female; mean age was roughly 40 years.

Sequencing was performed with immunoSEQ multiplex PCR; in TCRdb, only in-frame clones are kept and a portion is missing. The sample yields roughly 60,000 clones, around 80% seen once. The time point here: week 23, last vaccination. A single vaccine dose contained 300 ug of mutant IDH1 20-mer peptide, and topical imiquimod was used with it. The origin of this receptor is a middle-aged man with glioma. This specimen was PBMCs, taken from a glioma patient whose treatment included an IDH1 peptide vaccine.

Here the CDR3 DNA reads TGTGCCTGGACTCAGGACAGGGGGAACACTGAAGCTTTCTTT. Its translation: CAWTQDRGNTEAFF. V and J are TRBV30 and TRBJ1-1; 9 bases agree with TRBD1. The CDR3 runs 14 residues. Germline V gives CDR1 GTSNPN, CDR2 SVGIG (reference sequence). V trimming: 4 bases; J trimming: 1 base; junction bases outside the gene matches: 4.